The sequence of this T cell receptor beta chain was determined in a study of glioma-infiltrating T cells after dendritic cell vaccination. The time point is: after dendritic cell vaccination, including at tumor progression/relapse. The data were produced by immunoSEQ multiplex PCR, yet TCRdb's version contains in-frame clones alone and is incomplete. The sample carries around 100,000 clones, roughly four fifths recorded once. Germline V gene sequence: CDR1 LGHNA, CDR2 YSLEER. V lost 3 bases and J lost 3, with 14 bases in between. The CDR3 loop spans 15 amino acids. The sample consisted of blood, taken after dendritic cell vaccination. V gene TRBV4-3 combines with J gene TRBJ1-2; maybe TRBD1 (6 bases). The source is a human donor with glioblastoma. CDR3 bases: TGCGCCAGCAGCCAGCACCCAACAGGGTACTATGGCTACACCTTC. It encodes CASSQHPTGYYGYTF.